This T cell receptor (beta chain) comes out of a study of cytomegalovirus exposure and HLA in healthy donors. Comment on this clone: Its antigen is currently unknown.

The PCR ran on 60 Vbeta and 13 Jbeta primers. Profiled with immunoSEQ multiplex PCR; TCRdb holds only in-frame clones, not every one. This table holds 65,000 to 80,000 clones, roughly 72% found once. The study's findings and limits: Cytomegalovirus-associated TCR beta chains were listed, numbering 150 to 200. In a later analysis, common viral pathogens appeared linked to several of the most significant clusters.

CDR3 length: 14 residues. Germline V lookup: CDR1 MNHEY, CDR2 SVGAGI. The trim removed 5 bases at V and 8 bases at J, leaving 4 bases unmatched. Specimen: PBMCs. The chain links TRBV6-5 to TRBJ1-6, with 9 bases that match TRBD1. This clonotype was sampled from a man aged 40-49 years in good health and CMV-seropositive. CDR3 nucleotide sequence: TGTGCCAGCAGTAGGACAGGGGTTGATTCACCCCTCCACTTT. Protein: CASSRTGVDSPLHF.